The T cell receptor beta chain under discussion was sequenced for a study of CD8 T cell repertoires and HIV-1 epitope variants. Turning to the study itself: Twenty-five autologous and known Gag and Nef epitope variant peptides each stimulated T cells separately. General study results and limits: Beta chains alone show antigen proliferation, not cytokine profile or function.

Some clones are missing from TCRdb's copy, which holds only in-frame ones; the method was immunoSEQ multiplex PCR. There are a few thousand clones in the sample; roughly 69% occur only once, and less than 50% lies in the top ten. As regards this clone: Its cognate antigen is unknown.

Sequenced sample: cultured CD8+ T cells derived from PBMCs. The clonotype comes from a male donor with HIV.

The chain's CDR3 is CASSLGGPGEEQYF. The CDR3 nucleotides read TGTGCCAGCAGCTTAGGGGGGCCAGGAGAGGAGCAGTACTTC. This chain uses TRBV7-6 with TRBJ2-7, with a weak D call TRBD1 (6 bases). This CDR3 region has 14 residues. Germline V gives CDR1 SGHVS, CDR2 FNYEAQ. Trimming removed 1 base from V and 7 bases from J, with 14 bases in between.